The T cell receptor (beta chain) described here comes from a study of blood T cell repertoires in COVID-19. Looking at the study overall: Sites across the United States, Italy and Spain contributed samples from acute and convalescent COVID-19. PBMCs, B-cell-depleted T cells, or T cells provided the cDNA or gDNA that made up the material.

Authors' data handling: Reference gene primer amplification gave nucleated cell count estimates. Data came from immunoSEQ multiplex PCR; TCRdb stores just in-frame clones and leaves some out. V and J calls and clone size are as listed in that table; D and trimming were resolved from the DNA. In the table there are about 200,000 clones, about nine tenths of which are singletons. Germline CDR1 LGHDT, CDR2 YNNKEL (reference sequence). J lost 7 bases, V lost 3 bases, and 5 bases had no gene match. This CDR3 spans 16 amino acids. This chain links TRBV3-1 (or the pseudogene TRBV3-2) with TRBJ2-1; 14 bases match TRBD2. This clonotype was obtained from a man between 18 and 29 years old with active or convalescent COVID-19. The sample comprised peripheral blood. The CDR3 sequence: CASSHLTSGGANEQFF. The CDR3 region has the DNA TGTGCCAGCAGCCACTTGACTAGCGGGGGGGCAAATGAGCAGTTCTTC.